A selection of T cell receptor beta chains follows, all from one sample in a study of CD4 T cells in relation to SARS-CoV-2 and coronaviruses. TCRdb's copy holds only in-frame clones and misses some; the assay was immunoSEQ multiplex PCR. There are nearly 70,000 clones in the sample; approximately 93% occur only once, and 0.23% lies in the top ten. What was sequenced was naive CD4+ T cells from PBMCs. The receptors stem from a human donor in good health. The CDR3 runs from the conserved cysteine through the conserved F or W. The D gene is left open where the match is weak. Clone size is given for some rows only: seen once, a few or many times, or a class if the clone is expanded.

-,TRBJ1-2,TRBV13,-,CASSLAGRFYGYTF,TGTGCCAGCAGCTTAGCGGGCAGGTTCTATGGCTACACCTTC
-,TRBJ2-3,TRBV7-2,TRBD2,CASSLVPLAGGGNTQYF,TGTGCCAGCAGCTTAGTACCGCTAGCGGGGGGTGGGAATACGCAGTATTTT
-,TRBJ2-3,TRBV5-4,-,CASSPRGSSDTQYF,TGTGCCAGCAGCCCCCGGGGTAGCTCAGATACGCAGTATTTT
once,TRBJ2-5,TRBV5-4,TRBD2,CASSFSGSEETQYF,TGTGCCAGCAGCTTTAGCGGGAGCGAAGAGACCCAGTACTTC
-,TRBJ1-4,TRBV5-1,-,CASSRAPLGKLFF,TGCGCCAGCAGCCGGGCCCCACTTGGAAAACTGTTTTTT
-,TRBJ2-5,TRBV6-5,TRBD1,CASRETGGPQETQYF,TGTGCCAGCAGGGAGACAGGGGGACCCCAAGAGACCCAGTACTTC
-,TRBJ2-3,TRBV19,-,CASSRTLGTDTQYF,TGTGCCAGTAGCCGGACTCTTGGGACAGATACGCAGTATTTT
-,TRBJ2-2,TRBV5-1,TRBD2,CASSLRLAGNTGELFF,TGCGCCAGCAGCCTAAGACTAGCGGGGAACACCGGGGAGCTGTTTTTT
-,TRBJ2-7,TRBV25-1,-,CASGSERPFYEQYF,TGTGCCAGCGGCTCAGAGAGGCCATTCTACGAGCAGTACTTC
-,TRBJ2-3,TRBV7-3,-,CASSLTGPGITDTQYF,TGTGCCAGCAGCTTAACCGGGCCGGGGATCACAGATACGCAGTATTTT
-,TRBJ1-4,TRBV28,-,CASSSPGATNEKLFF,TGTGCCAGCAGTAGCCCGGGGGCAACTAATGAAAAACTGTTTTTT
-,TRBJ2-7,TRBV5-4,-,CASSLSQQMTYEQYF,TGTGCCAGCAGCCTGAGCCAGCAGATGACCTACGAGCAGTACTTC
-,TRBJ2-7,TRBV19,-,CASSIGAGPYEQYF,TGTGCCAGTAGTATCGGGGCAGGGCCCTACGAGCAGTACTTC
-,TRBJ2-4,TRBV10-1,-,CASILDRGIKLAKNIQYF,TGCGCCAGCATCTTGGACAGAGGGATAAAACTAGCCAAAAACATTCAGTACTTC
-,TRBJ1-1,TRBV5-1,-,CASSLPQMNTEAFF,TGCGCCAGCAGCCTCCCCCAGATGAACACTGAAGCTTTCTTT
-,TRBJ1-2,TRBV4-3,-,CASSQDWGRVGYTF,TGCGCCAGCAGCCAAGATTGGGGGCGAGTTGGCTACACCTTC
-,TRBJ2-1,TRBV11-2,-,CASSLQSEQFF,TGTGCCAGCAGCTTACAGAGTGAGCAGTTCTTC
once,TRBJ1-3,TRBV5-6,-,CASSAQGFSGNTIYF,TGTGCCAGCAGCGCCCAGGGTTTCTCTGGAAACACCATATATTTT
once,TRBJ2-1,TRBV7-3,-,CASSRAGPASYNEQFF,TGTGCCAGCAGTAGAGCGGGCCCCGCCTCCTACAATGAGCAGTTCTTC
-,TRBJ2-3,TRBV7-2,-,CASSYDGHTQYF,TGTGCCAGCAGTTATGACGGTCATACGCAGTATTTT
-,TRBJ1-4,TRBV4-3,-,CASSQETVGEKLFF,TGCGCCAGCAGCCAAGAAACGGTAGGAGAAAAACTGTTTTTT
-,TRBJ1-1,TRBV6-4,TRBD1,CASSVDRDTEAFF,TGTGCCAGCAGTGTGGACAGGGACACTGAAGCTTTCTTT
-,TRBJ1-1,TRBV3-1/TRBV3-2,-,CASSQRSAQNAFF,TGTGCCAGCAGCCAACGATCGGCGCAGAACGCTTTCTTT
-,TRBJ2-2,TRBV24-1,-,CATGNSESRIRGSTGELFF,TGTGCCACCGGTAATTCGGAGTCCCGAATCCGGGGAAGCACCGGGGAGCTGTTTTTT
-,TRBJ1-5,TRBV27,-,CASSLSGSWGSNQPQHF,TGTGCCAGCAGTTTATCGGGTTCGTGGGGTAGCAATCAGCCCCAGCATTTT
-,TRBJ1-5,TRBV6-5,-,CASKIQEGDQPQHF,TGTGCCAGTAAGATACAGGAGGGGGACCAGCCCCAGCATTTT
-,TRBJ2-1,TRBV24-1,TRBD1,CATSDLDRANYNEQFF,TGTGCCACCAGTGATTTGGACAGGGCTAATTACAATGAGCAGTTCTTC
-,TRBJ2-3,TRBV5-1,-,CASSLGGSTDTQYF,TGCGCCAGCAGCTTGGGAGGATCCACAGATACGCAGTATTTT
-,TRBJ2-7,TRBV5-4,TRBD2,CASSLPGTSGIYEQYF,TGTGCCAGCAGCTTACCCGGGACTAGCGGAATCTACGAGCAGTACTTC
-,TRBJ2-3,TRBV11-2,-,CASSSLFTVTQYF,TGTGCCAGCAGCTCCCTTTTTACCGTAACGCAGTATTTT
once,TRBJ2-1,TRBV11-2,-,CASSPWGSGSYNEQFF,TGTGCCAGCAGCCCTTGGGGCTCCGGCTCCTACAATGAGCAGTTCTTC
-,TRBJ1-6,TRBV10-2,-,CASVGSSYNSPLHF,TGCGCCAGCGTCGGGTCCTCCTATAATTCACCCCTCCACTTT
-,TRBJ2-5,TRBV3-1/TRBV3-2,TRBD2,CASSLGTSRETQYF,TGTGCCAGCAGCCTAGGGACTAGCCGAGAGACCCAGTACTTC
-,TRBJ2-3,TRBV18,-,CASSPQVGASDTQYF,TGTGCCAGCTCACCACAGGTGGGCGCGTCAGATACGCAGTATTTT
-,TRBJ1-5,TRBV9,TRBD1,CASSVGQGQYSNQPQHF,TGTGCCAGCAGCGTCGGACAGGGGCAGTATAGCAATCAGCCCCAGCATTTT
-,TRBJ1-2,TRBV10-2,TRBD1,CASRIPDREHGYTF,TGCGCCAGCAGAATACCAGACAGGGAGCATGGCTACACCTTC
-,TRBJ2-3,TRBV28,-,CASSLAGGPSDTQYF,TGTGCCAGCAGTTTAGCCGGGGGCCCCAGTGATACGCAGTATTTT
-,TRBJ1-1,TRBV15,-,CATSAGARTEAFF,TGTGCCACCTCGGCGGGGGCCCGCACTGAAGCTTTCTTT
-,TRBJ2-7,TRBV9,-,CASSPQVGGLYEQYF,TGTGCCAGCAGCCCCCAAGTGGGGGGCCTATACGAGCAGTACTTC
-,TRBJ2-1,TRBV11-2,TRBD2,CAGGVAGGPFSYNEQFF,TGTGCCGGAGGGGTAGCGGGAGGGCCTTTCTCCTACAATGAGCAGTTCTTC
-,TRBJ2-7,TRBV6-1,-,CASSEVSGFLSYEQYF,TGTGCCAGCAGTGAGGTTTCGGGGTTCCTCTCCTACGAGCAGTACTTC
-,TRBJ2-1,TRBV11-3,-,CASSLGIGGNNEQFF,TGTGCCAGCAGCTTGGGCATTGGTGGAAACAATGAGCAGTTCTTC
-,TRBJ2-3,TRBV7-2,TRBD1,CASSLVGQGTDTQYF,TGTGCCAGCAGCCTAGTGGGACAGGGAACAGATACGCAGTATTTT
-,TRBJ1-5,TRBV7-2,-,CASSLEPHQPQHF,TGTGCCAGCAGCTTAGAGCCCCATCAGCCCCAGCATTTT
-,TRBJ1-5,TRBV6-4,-,CASSVGTSNQPQHF,TGTGCCAGCAGTGTGGGGACAAGCAATCAGCCCCAGCATTTT
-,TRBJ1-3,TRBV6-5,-,CASSSSGLNSGNTIYF,TGTGCCAGCAGTTCCTCCGGACTGAACTCTGGAAACACCATATATTTT
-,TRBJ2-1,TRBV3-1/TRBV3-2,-,CASSQGGGYNEQFF,TGTGCCAGCAGCCAAGGAGGCGGGTACAATGAGCAGTTCTTC
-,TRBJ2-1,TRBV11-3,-,CASSDGRRGENEQFF,TGTGCCAGCAGCGATGGCCGGAGGGGGGAGAATGAGCAGTTCTTC
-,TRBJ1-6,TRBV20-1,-,CSAGTNSPLHF,TGCAGTGCCGGGACCAATTCACCCCTCCACTTT
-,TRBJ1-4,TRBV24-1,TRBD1,CATSDSTDRGRGEKLFF,TGTGCCACCAGTGATTCTACGGACAGGGGACGTGGTGAAAAACTGTTTTTT
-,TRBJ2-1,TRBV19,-,CASSIRDSSYNEQFF,TGTGCCAGTAGTATCAGGGATTCCTCCTACAATGAGCAGTTCTTC
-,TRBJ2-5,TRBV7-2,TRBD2,CASSSSLAGGTGAQYF,TGTGCCAGCAGCTCCTCACTAGCGGGGGGGACCGGGGCCCAGTACTTC
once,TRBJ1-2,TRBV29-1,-,CSVRPGIQSYGYTF,TGCAGCGTTAGACCAGGGATCCAATCCTATGGCTACACCTTC
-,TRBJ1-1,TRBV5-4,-,CASSLDRVMNTEAFF,TGTGCCAGCAGCTTGGACAGAGTCATGAACACTGAAGCTTTCTTT
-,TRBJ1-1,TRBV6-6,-,CASSFLLGTDEAFF,TGTGCCAGCAGTTTTCTTCTTGGGACGGATGAAGCTTTCTTT
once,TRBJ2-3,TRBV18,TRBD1,CASSSRQGTGDTQYF,TGTGCCAGCTCATCCCGACAGGGAACAGGAGATACGCAGTATTTT
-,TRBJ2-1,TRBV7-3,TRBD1,CASSFGQGAYNEQFF,TGTGCCAGCAGCTTCGGACAGGGAGCCTACAATGAGCAGTTCTTC
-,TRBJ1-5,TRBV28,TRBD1,CASSPLGTGNNQPQHF,TGTGCCAGCAGCCCGCTCGGGACAGGGAACAATCAGCCCCAGCATTTT
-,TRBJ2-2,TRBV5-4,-,CASSWGAANTGELFF,TGTGCCAGCAGCTGGGGGGCAGCGAACACCGGGGAGCTGTTTTTT